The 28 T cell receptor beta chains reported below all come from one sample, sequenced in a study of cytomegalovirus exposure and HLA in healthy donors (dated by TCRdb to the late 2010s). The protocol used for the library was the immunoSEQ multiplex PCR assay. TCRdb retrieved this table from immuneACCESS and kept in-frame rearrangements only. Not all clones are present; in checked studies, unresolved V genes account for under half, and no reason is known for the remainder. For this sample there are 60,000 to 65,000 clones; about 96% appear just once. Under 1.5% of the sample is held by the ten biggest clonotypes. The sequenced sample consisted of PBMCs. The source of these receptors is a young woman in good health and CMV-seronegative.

CDR3 protein: CASSPRGNGGLEAFF. As DNA, the CDR3 is TGTGCCAGCAGCCCTAGGGGAAATGGCGGTCTTGAAGCTTTCTTT. The chain combines TRBV7-9 with TRBJ1-1, with D maybe TRBD1 (5 bases). Trimming pared 5 bases from V and 7 bases from J, leaving 20 bases between. Germline V gene lookup returns CDR1 SEHNR and CDR2 FQNEAQ (reference sequence). The CDR3 has 15 residues.

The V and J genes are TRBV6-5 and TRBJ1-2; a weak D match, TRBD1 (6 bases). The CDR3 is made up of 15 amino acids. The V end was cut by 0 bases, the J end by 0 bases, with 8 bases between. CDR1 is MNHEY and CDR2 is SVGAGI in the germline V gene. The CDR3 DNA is TGTGCCAGCAGTTACTCCAGGGGCGCTAACTATGGCTACACCTTC. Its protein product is CASSYSRGANYGYTF.

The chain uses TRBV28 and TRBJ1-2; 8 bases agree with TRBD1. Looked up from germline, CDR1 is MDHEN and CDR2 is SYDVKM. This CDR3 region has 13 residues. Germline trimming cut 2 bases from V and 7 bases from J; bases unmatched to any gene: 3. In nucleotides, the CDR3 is TGTGCCAGCAGTTTAGTGACAGGGGTTGGCTACACCTTC. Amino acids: CASSLVTGVGYTF.

The DNA of the CDR3 is TGTGCCAGCTCACCAGGGACTAGCGGGAGGGGTGAGCAGTTCTTC. Translated: CASSPGTSGRGEQFF. The chain employs TRBV18 and TRBJ2-1; TRBD2 matches 16 bases. V lost 2 bases and J lost 9; bases outside the gene matches: 1. The CDR3 totals 15 residues. Germline V gene data show CDR1 as KGHSH and CDR2 as LQKENI.

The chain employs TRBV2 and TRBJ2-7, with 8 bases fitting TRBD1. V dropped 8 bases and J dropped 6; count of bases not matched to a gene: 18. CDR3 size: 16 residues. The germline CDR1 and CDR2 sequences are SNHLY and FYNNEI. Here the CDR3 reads CASWEPNGQGSGEQYF. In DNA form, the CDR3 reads TGTGCCAGCTGGGAACCAAACGGACAGGGAAGCGGCGAGCAGTACTTC.

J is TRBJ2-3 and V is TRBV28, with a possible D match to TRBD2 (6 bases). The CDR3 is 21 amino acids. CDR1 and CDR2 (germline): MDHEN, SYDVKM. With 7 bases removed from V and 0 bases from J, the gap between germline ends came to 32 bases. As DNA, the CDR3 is TGTGCCAGCAATTTCCCCCTGTCCATCGGGACTCGAACCCTTAGCACAGATACGCAGTATTTT. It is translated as CASNFPLSIGTRTLSTDTQYF.

DNA for the CDR3: TGCGCCAGCAGTGCCCACCAGGGACAGCCCGAAGCTTTCTTT. Encoded protein: CASSAHQGQPEAFF. This sequence joins TRBV10-2 and TRBJ1-1; 7 positions agree with TRBD1. Germline CDR1 reads WSHSY; CDR2 reads SAAADI. The CDR3 totals 14 residues. V trimming: 4 bases; J trimming: 8 bases; junction bases outside the gene matches: 10.

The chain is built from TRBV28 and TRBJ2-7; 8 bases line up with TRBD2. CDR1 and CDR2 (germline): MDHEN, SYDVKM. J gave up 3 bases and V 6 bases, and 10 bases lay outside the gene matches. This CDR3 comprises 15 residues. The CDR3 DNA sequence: TGTGCCAGCAGCCCCGGGGGGGGGAGTGGCTACGAGCAGTACTTC. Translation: CASSPGGGSGYEQYF.

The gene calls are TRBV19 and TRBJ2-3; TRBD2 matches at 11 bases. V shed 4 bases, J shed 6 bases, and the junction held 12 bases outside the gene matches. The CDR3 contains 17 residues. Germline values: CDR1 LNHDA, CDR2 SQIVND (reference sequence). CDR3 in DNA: TGTGCCAGTAGTACCCCCTCGACTAGCGGGGCAAGCGATACGCAGTATTTT. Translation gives CASSTPSTSGASDTQYF.

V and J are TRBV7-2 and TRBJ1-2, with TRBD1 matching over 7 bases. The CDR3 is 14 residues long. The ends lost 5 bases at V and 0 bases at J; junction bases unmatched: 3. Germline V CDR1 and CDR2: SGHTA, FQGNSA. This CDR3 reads CASSRTGPNYGYTF. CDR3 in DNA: TGTGCCAGCAGCCGGACAGGTCCTAACTATGGCTACACCTTC. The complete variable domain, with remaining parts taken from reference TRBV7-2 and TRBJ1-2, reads GAGVSQSPSNKVTEKGKDVELRCDPISGHTALYWYRQSLGQGLEFLIYFQGNSAPDKSGLPSDRFSAERTGGSVSTLTIQRTQQEDSAVYLCASSRTGPNYGYTFGSGTRLTVV.

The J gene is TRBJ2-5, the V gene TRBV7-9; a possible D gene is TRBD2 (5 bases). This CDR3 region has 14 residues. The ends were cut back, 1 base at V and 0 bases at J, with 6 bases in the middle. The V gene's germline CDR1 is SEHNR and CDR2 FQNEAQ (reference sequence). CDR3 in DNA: TGTGCCAGCAGCTTAGGCGGGTACCAAGAGACCCAGTACTTC. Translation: CASSLGGYQETQYF.

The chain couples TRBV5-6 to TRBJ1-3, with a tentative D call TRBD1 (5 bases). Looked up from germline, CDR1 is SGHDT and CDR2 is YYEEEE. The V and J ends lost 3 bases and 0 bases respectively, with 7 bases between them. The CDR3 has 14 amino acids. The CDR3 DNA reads TGTGCCAGCAGCTGGGGCGACTCTGGAAACACCATATATTTT. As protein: CASSWGDSGNTIYF.

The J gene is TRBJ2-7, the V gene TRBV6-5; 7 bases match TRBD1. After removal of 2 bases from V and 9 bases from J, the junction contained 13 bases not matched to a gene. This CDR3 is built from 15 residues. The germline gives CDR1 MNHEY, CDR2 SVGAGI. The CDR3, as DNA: TGTGCCAGCAGTTACGGCCGTCAGGGGGTCTTGGGGCAGTACTTC. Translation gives CASSYGRQGVLGQYF.

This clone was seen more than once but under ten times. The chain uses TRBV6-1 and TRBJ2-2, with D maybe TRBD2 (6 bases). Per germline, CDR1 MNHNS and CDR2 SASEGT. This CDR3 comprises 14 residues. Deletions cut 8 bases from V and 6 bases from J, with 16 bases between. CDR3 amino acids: CASQVGGSAGELFF. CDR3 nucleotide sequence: TGTGCCAGCCAGGTTGGAGGGAGTGCCGGGGAGCTGTTTTTT.

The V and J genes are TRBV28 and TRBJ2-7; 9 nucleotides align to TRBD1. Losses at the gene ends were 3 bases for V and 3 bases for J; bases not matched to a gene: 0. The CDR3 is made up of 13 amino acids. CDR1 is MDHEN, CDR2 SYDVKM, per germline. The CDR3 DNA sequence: TGTGCCAGCAGTTTGGGACAGGGCTACGAGCAGTACTTC. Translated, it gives CASSLGQGYEQYF.

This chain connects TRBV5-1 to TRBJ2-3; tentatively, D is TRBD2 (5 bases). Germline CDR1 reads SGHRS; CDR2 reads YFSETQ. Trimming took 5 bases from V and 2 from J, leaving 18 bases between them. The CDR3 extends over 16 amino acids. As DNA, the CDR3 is TGCGCCAGCAGGGGTTTCCGGGGAACCGCCACAGATACGCAGTATTTT. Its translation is CASRGFRGTATDTQYF.

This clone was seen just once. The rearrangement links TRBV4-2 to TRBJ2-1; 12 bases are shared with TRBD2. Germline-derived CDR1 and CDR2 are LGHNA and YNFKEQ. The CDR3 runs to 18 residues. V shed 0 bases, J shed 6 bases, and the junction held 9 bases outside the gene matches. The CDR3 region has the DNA TGTGCCAGCAGCCAAGATCAGGGCCTAGCGGGGGGGGCCAATGAGCAGTTCTTC. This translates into CASSQDQGLAGGANEQFF.

The CDR3 DNA reads as TGCGCCAGCAGCTTCGAGCGGGTGACCTACGAGCAGTACTTC. Protein sequence: CASSFERVTYEQYF. The chain couples TRBV5-1 to TRBJ2-7; tentative D call: TRBD2 (6 bases). CDR3 size: 14 residues. The germline gives CDR1 SGHRS, CDR2 YFSETQ. Trimming cost V 2 bases and J 2 bases, with 11 bases left between them.

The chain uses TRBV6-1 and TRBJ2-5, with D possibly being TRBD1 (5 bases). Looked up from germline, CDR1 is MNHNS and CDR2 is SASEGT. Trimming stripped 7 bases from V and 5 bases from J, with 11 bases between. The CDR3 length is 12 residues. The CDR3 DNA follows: TGTGCCAGCACCCCCTCAGGGGAGACCCAGTACTTC. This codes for CASTPSGETQYF.

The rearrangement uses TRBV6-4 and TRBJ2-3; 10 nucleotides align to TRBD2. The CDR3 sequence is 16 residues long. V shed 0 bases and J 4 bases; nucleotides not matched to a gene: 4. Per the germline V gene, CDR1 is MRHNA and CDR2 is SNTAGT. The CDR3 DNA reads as TGTGCCAGCAGTGACTCGGCTAGCGGGGGACCAGATACGCAGTATTTT. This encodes CASSDSASGGPDTQYF.

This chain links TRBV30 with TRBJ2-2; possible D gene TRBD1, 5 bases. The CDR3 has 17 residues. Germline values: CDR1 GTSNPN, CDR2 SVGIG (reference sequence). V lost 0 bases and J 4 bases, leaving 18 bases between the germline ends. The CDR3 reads CAWSVSPGGRATGELFF. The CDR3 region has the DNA TGTGCCTGGAGTGTTAGCCCTGGCGGCAGGGCCACCGGGGAGCTGTTTTTT.

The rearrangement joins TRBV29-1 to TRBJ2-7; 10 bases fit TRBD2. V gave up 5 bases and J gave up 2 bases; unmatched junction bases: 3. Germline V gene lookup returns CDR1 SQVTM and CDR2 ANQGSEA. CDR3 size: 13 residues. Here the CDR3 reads CSVTSGTPYEQYF. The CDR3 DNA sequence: TGCAGCGTTACTAGCGGGACCCCCTACGAGCAGTACTTC.

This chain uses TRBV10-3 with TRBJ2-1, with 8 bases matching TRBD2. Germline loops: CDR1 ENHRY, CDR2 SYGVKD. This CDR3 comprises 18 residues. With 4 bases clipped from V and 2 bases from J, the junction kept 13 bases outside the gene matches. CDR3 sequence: CAISGGTRTALTYNEQFF. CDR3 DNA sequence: TGTGCCATCAGTGGGGGGACTAGAACGGCGCTTACCTACAATGAGCAGTTCTTC.

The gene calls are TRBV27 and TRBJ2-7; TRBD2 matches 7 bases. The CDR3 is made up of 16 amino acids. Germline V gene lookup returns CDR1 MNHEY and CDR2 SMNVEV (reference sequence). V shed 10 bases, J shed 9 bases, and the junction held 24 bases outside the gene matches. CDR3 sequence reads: CATRGVGDAGGGWQYF. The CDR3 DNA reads TGTGCCACCCGGGGGGTGGGAGACGCCGGGGGAGGTTGGCAGTACTTC.

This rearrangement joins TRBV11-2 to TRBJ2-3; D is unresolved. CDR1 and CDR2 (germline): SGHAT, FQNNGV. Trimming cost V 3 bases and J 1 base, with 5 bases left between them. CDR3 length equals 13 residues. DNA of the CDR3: TGTGCCAGCAGCTTTCCCGGCACAGATACGCAGTATTTT. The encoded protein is CASSFPGTDTQYF.

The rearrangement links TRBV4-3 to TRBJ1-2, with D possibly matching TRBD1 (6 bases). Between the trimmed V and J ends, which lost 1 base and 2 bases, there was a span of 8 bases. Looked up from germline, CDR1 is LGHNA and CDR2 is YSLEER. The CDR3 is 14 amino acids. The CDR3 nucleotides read TGCGCCAGCAGCCAAGGTACAGGGAACTATGGCTACACCTTC. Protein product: CASSQGTGNYGYTF.

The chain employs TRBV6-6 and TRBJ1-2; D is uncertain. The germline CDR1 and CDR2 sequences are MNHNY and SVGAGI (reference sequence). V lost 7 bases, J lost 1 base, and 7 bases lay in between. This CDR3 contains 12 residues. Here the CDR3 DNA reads TGTGCCAGCAACGCCTATAACTATGGCTACACCTTC. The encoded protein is CASNAYNYGYTF.

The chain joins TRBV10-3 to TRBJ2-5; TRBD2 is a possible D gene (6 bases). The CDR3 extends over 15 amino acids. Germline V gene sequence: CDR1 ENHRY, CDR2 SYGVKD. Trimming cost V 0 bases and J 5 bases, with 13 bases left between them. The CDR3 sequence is CAISESRLVGETQYF. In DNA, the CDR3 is TGTGCCATCAGTGAGTCGAGACTAGTTGGGGAGACCCAGTACTTC.